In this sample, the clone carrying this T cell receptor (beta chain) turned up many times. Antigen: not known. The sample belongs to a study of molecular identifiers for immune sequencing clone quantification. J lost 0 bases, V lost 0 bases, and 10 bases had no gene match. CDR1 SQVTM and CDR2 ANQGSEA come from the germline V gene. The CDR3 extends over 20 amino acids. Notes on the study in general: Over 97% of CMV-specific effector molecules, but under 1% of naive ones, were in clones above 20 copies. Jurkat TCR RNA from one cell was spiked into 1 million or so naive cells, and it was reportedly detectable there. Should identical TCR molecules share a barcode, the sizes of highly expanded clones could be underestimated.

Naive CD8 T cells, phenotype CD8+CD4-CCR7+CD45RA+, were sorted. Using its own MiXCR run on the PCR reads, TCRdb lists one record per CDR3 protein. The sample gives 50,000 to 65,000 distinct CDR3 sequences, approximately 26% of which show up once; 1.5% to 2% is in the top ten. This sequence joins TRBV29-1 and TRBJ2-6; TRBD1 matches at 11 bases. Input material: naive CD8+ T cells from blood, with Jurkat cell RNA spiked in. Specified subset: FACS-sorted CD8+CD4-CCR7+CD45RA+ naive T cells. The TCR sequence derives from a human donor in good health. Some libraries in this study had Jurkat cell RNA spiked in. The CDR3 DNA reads TGCAGCGTTGAAGATAGTTCCGGACAGGGGGCGAACTCTGGGGCCAACGTCCTGACTTTC. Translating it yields CSVEDSSGQGANSGANVLTF.